This T cell receptor (beta chain) comes out of a study of cytomegalovirus exposure and HLA in healthy donors (dated by TCRdb to the late 2010s). At the level of the whole study: According to an earlier analysis of 550 to 700 of the donors, some 180 million T cells yielded 117 million unique TCR beta sequences and approximately 280 Gb of sequence data. An early release covering roughly 640 HLA-typed donors comprised approximately 290 gigabases of sequencing data and some 79 million unique TCR sequences. Among the roughly 370 genotyped donors, around 81% belonged to the genetic ancestry cluster associated with self-reported Caucasian donors. The aim of the study was to test whether cataloging public T cell receptors could identify signatures of past pathogen exposure. Using immunosequencing, the study profiled T cell repertoires from about 620 subjects and related those repertoires to cytomegalovirus serostatus. Besides the first cohort of hundreds of subjects, a separate validation cohort made up of roughly 120 different subjects was used. High-throughput TCR immunosequencing, statistical association of individual TCRs with disease status, and machine learning were combined to predict cytomegalovirus infection status. To study patterns of TCR occurrence, a later analysis re-analyzed previously published TCR beta repertoires from several hundred donors and added high-resolution HLA genotyping. Rather than using new phenotypic data, the later analysis identified candidate immune exposures from TCR beta sequences and from how often those sequences occurred across donors. An earlier analysis of 587 of the donors applied high-throughput TCR beta sequencing to assess whether each TCR beta V gene segment acted as functional or pseudogenic. Donor age, sex, ethnicity and CMV serostatus were compiled alongside the repertoire data. A later genetic analysis took genome-wide SNP genotypes for 398 of the 666 donors and used that subset as a discovery cohort. Every repertoire in the discovery cohort had been generated on one and the same sequencing platform. Both class I and class II loci were covered by HLA typing, at four-digit resolution. The number of donors typed differed by locus, with about 620-630 for A, B, C, DRB1 and DQB1, around 560 for DQA1, 600 to 610 for DPA1, and under 490 for DPB1. Four or five DR-DQ haplotypes were handled as single units for association and clustering because linkage in the cohort was strong. Among 398 genotyped donors of the cohort, an average of around 250,000 unique TCR beta nucleotide sequences was sequenced per donor, of which about 19% were non-productive. Study-level results and caveats: Because counts were too low, 15 to 20 rarely observed V segments, including chromosome 9 orphons, were left out of the earlier analysis of some 600 of the donors. Most CMV-associated TCR beta chains appeared to be HLA-restricted in a later analysis, and the HLA associations seemed to be driven largely by CMV exposure. CMV serostatus was the only immune exposure information available for the cohort. Assigning TCR associations to individual alleles was difficult when HLA alleles, especially DR and DQ, strongly co-occurred. According to a later analysis, TCR association rates differed among HLA loci, with DRB1 alleles showing the most associated TCRs and HLA-C alleles showing the fewest. A later analysis found that HLA-associated TCR beta chains were more clonally expanded and had lower generation probabilities than equally common non-associated chains. A further reported finding was that TCR beta sequences accurately predicted the HLA-A and HLA-B alleles for most subjects in the first cohort. The classifier was reported to diagnose cytomegalovirus status with high specificity and sensitivity in both the original and validation cohorts. The sequencing pipeline was judged likely to have produced a cluster of highly shared sequence variants as a technical artifact. It was suggested by the authors that the approach could potentially be generalized to other disease states and immunological phenotypes. Several of the top co-occurrence clusters appeared to be linked to parvovirus B19, influenza, CMV and Epstein-Barr virus, according to a later analysis. A later genetic analysis reported fewer N-insertions in productive TCRs among donors in an Asian-associated ancestry cluster than the roughly 700-donor mean. Linkage disequilibrium might explain the correlated functional status among segregating V segments, but an unknown experimental factor could not be ruled out. In vitro tests confirmed that three of the cytomegalovirus-associated TCR beta chains recognize cytomegalovirus antigens. Because some donors lacked HLA typing at each locus, the association tests relied only on the typed subset. At a false discovery rate of 0.05, a later analysis linked approximately 18,000 TCR beta sequences to specific HLA alleles. A later genetic analysis associated a missense DCLRE1C variant with V-gene and J-gene trimming of TCR beta chains, and an independent cohort replicated the association. The 87-base-pair reads could not distinguish some IMGT-functional V segments, including TRBV6-2 and TRBV6-3, so those segments were excluded. Broadly in line with IMGT annotations, most TCR beta V segments showed up in productive rearrangements about 90% or about 30% of the time in an earlier analysis of 587 of the donors. While some public TCRs were present in many individuals, most TCR sequences turned up only very rarely across donors. Roughly uniform sequencing depth across donors was assumed in presence/absence analyses, although this assumption may not hold. The study listed 150 to 200 TCR beta chains as associated with cytomegalovirus. The cohort was sequenced for TCR beta chains only, and without alpha or paired-chain data the features that could be detected were limited.

Library generation was performed with the immunoSEQ multiplex PCR assay. The multiplex PCR relied on a mix of 60 forward primers for TCR Vbeta segments and 13 reverse primers for TCR Jbeta segments. The CDR3 region of rearranged TCR beta genes was amplified from genomic DNA by a multiplex PCR assay. The Illumina HiSeq System was used to sequence the amplified TCR beta libraries as 87-base-pair reads. The original methods were these. In a later analysis, tens of millions of unique TCR beta chains were counted across the roughly 700 repertoires, and approximately 11 million of these chains were shared by at least two donors. Raw reads were error-corrected and collapsed into unique sequences with a nearest-neighbor algorithm that merged closely related sequences to remove PCR and sequencing errors. Alignment of CDR3 sequences to IMGT reference sequences was used to assign V, D and J gene segments. Each retained sequence needed at least a six-nucleotide match to both a V gene segment and a J gene segment. Rearrangements were classified as productive when the CDR3 lacked stop codons and remained in frame with V and J, and all other rearrangements were classified as non-productive. Following IMGT convention, CDR3 was defined as the stretch from the second conserved V-encoded cysteine up to the conserved J-encoded phenylalanine. Sequences without an unambiguous match to a single V gene segment were excluded from the earlier analysis of 500 to 700 of the donors. In an earlier analysis of roughly 500 of the donors, V segments were called functional above 56.7% productive rearrangements and were called segregating when the between-donor standard deviation exceeded 5%. A statistical classification framework was built to diagnose cytomegalovirus status from the catalog of TCR beta chain sequences. In a later analysis, TCR nucleotide sequences were compared against IMGT/GENE-DB human TR gene sequences so that V and J genes could be assigned. A later analysis assigned CDR3 sequences and most-parsimonious VDJ recombination scenarios with the TCRdist pipeline. A later analysis defined each TCR beta chain by its CDR3 amino acid sequence plus V-gene family, and excluded reads lacking a unique V-gene family. In a later analysis, 500 to 700 highly shared, low-generation-probability nucleotide sequences were removed to address suspected cross-contamination and a sequencing artifact. A later analysis calculated a clonal expansion index for each public chain from normalized within-repertoire ranks of inferred template counts. Generation probabilities in a later analysis came from a VDJ recombination model fitted to out-of-frame rearrangements, and those results were checked against IGoR. Hypergeometric tests were used in a later analysis to score TCR-TCR, TCR-HLA and TCR-CMV co-occurrence, with a repertoire-size bias correction applied to the TCR pairs. To estimate false discovery rates, a later analysis permuted the HLA or CMV assignments 20 times. In a later analysis, co-occurring TCRs were grouped with DBSCAN, and TCRdist sequence similarity was added when clustering was performed within HLA-allele-positive subsets. Co-occurrence clustering excluded repertoires with fewer than 30,000 or more than 120,000 public chains, plus five with anomalous nucleotide sharing. Sourced from immuneACCESS, this table was stored by TCRdb with only in-frame sequences that have V and J called. A share of the clones is absent; for the studies checked, an unresolved V gene accounts for under half, and the remainder has no known explanation. D and trimming come from the DNA, and the V and J calls and clone size come from that table. The sample table lists 90,000 to 120,000 clones, about 9.5% of them with a count of one. Around 5.9% of the sample comes from the top ten.

From its cysteine to its phenylalanine, the CDR3 spans 16 amino acids. The sequence is cut down to CDR3 DNA, 48 bases in frame from base 1. As encoded in the germline V gene, CDR1 is SNHLY while CDR2 is FYNNEI. From V the trimming removes 0 bases and from J it removes 7 bases, while the gene matches leave 7 bases of the junction unaccounted for. This clone has a handful of counts. Its specific antigen is unknown. No much larger clonotype is one base removed from it; base qualities were not supplied. In total, more than 500 healthy bone marrow donors made up the cohort. All cohort members were sampled while nominally healthy, although unrecorded immune exposures were likely present. The donor was CMV seropositive and was included in the group of 250 to 300 seropositive cohort members. Every donor gave a peripheral blood sample, and the peripheral blood mononuclear cells from that sample were used for TCR beta sequencing. The Qiagen DNeasy Blood Extraction Kit was used to extract genomic DNA from the blood cell samples.

The chain is assembled from TRBV2 and TRBJ2-7, and 12 junctional nucleotides match TRBD2. Material: PBMCs. This clonotype was obtained from a man between 35 and 55 years old in good health and CMV-seropositive. The DNA sequence is as follows: TGTGCCAGCAGTGAAGCCAGACTAGCGGGAGAGGGGGAGCAGTACTTC. It encodes CASSEARLAGEGEQYF.